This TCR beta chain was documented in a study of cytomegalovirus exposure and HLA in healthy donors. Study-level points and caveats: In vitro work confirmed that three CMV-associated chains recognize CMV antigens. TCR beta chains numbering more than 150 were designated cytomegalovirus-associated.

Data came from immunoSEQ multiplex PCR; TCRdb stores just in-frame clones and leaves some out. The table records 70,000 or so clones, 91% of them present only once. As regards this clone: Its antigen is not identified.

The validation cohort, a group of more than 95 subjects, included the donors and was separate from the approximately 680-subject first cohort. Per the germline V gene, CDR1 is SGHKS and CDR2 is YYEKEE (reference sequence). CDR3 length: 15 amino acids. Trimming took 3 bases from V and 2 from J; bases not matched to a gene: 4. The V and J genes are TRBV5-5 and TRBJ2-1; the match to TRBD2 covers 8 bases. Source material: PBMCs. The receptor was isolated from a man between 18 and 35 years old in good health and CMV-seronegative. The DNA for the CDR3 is TGTGCCAGCAGCTCCATAGCGGGAACCTACAATGAGCAGTTCTTC. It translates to CASSSIAGTYNEQFF.